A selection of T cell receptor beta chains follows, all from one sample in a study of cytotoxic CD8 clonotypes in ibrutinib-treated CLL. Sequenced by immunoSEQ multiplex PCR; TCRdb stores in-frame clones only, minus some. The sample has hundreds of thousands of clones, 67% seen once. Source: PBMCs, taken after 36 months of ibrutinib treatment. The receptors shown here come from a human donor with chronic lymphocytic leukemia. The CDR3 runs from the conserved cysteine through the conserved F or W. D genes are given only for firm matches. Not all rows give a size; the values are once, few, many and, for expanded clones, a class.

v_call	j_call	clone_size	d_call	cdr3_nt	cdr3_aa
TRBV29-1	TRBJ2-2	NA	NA	TGCAGCGCCCGGACAGCCACCACCGGGGAGCTGTTTTTT	CSARTATTGELFF
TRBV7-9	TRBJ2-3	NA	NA	TGTGCCAGCAGCTTACATGCCTCTCCAGATACGCAGTATTTT	CASSLHASPDTQYF
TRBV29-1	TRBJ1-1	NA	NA	TGCAGCGCCACGGCAGGGTTGAACACTGAAGCTTTCTTT	CSATAGLNTEAFF
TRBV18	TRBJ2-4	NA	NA	TGTGCCAGCTCACCGACAGTAGGGCCCAGCAAAAACATTCAGTACTTC	CASSPTVGPSKNIQYF
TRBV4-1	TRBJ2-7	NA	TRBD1	TGCGCCAGCAGCCCCGGACAGGGGACTCCCTACGAGCAGTACTTC	CASSPGQGTPYEQYF
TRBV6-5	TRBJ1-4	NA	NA	TGTGCCAGCAGATCCTACGGGACGGCTAATGAAAAACTGTTTTTT	CASRSYGTANEKLFF
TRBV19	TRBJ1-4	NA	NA	TGTGCCAGTACAACCCCGGGACGGTGGAATGAAAAACTGTTTTTT	CASTTPGRWNEKLFF
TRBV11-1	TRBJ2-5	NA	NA	TGTGCCAGCAGTCGAAGGGGAGACCTCCTGCAAGAGACCCAGTACTTC	CASSRRGDLLQETQYF
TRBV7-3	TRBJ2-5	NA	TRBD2	TGTGCCAGCAGCTTAGGGACTAGCGGGGTTGAGACCCAGTACTTC	CASSLGTSGVETQYF
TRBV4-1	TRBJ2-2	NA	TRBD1	TGCGCCAGCAGCCAAAAGCCCCAGGGGGTGGTCGCCGGGGAGCTGTTTTTT	CASSQKPQGVVAGELFF
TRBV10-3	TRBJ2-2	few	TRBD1	TGTGCCATCAGTGAGGAACCGACAGGGCGGGCCGGGGAGCTGTTTTTT	CAISEEPTGRAGELFF
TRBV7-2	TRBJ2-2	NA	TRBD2	TGTGCCAGCAGCAAGACCCCTAGCGGGTGGAACACCGGGGAGCTGTTTTTT	CASSKTPSGWNTGELFF
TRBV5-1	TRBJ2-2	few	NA	TGCGCCAGCAGCTTGGCCGGCTACCACACCGGGGAGCTGTTTTTT	CASSLAGYHTGELFF
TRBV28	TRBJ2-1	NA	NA	TGTGCCAGCAGTTTTTTCGCCGGAGGGACCAGCTCCTACAATGAGCAGTTCTTC	CASSFFAGGTSSYNEQFF
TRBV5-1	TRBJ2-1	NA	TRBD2	TGCGCCAGCAGCTTGTCGTTGACTAGCGGGAGTTACTACAATGAGCAGTTCTTC	CASSLSLTSGSYYNEQFF
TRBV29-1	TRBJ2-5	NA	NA	TGCAGCGTTCGGGACGGAAATCGGGAGACCCAGTACTTC	CSVRDGNRETQYF
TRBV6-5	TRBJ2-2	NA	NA	TGTGCCAGCAGTTACCACGGGAGCACCGGGGAGCTGTTTTTT	CASSYHGSTGELFF
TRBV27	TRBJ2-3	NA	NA	TGTGCCAGCAGTTTTGGCGGGGCCAGCACAGATACGCAGTATTTT	CASSFGGASTDTQYF
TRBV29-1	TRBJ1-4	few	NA	TGCAGCTCCGTAAGGGGCGGGGTGCTGTTTTTT	CSSVRGGVLFF
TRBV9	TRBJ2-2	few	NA	TGTGCCAGCAGCGTAGGGCACGGACGCCAGGCGGATCCCGGGGAGCTGTTTTTT	CASSVGHGRQADPGELFF
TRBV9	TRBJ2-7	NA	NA	TGTGCCAGCAGCGTAGATGAGGGGTCCTACGAGCAGTACTTC	CASSVDEGSYEQYF
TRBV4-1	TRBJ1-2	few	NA	TGCGCCAGCAGCCAAGTCTATCGCGGGGTTTCTTATGGCTACACCTTC	CASSQVYRGVSYGYTF
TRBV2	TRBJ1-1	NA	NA	TGTGCCAGCAGGGCCACAACAGGGAACACTGAAGCTTTCTTT	CASRATTGNTEAFF
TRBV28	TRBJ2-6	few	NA	TGTGCCAGCAGTTTATCCACAGGGCGGTCTGGGGCCAACGTCCTGACTTTC	CASSLSTGRSGANVLTF
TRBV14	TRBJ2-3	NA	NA	TGTGCCAGCAGCCAGGTCGTCGTCACAGATACGCAGTATTTT	CASSQVVVTDTQYF
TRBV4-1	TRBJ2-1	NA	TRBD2	TGCGCCAGCAGCCAAGTAACTAGCGGGGCGGGGTACAATGAGCAGTTCTTC	CASSQVTSGAGYNEQFF
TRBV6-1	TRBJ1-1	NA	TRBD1	TGTGCCAGCACCCCGGACAGGATGAAAGCTTTCTTT	CASTPDRMKAFF
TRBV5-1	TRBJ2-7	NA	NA	TGCGCCAGCAGCCCGACGGCGGGTATAGGCGAGCAGTACTTC	CASSPTAGIGEQYF
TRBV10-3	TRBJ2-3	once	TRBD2	TGTGCCATCACCGAAAATTGGGGCCTAGCGGGGGCTAGCACAGATACGCAGTATTTT	CAITENWGLAGASTDTQYF
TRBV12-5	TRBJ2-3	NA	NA	TGTGCTAGTGGTGTTATTAGCGGTACGCAGTATTTT	CASGVISGTQYF
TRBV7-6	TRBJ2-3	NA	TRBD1	TGTGCCAGCAGCTTAAGGCCGACAGGGGAAGATACGCAGTATTTT	CASSLRPTGEDTQYF
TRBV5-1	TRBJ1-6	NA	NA	TGCGCCAGCAGCATCATTACAGGGAATTCACCCCTCCACTTT	CASSIITGNSPLHF
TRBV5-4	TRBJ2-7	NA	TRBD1	TGTGCCAGCAGCTCAACAGGGGGCTACGAGCAGTACTTC	CASSSTGGYEQYF
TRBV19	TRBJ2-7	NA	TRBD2	TGTGCCAGTAGTGAGACTAGCGGGGCGACATACGAGCAGTACTTC	CASSETSGATYEQYF
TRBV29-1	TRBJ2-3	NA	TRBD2	TGCAGCGCCGTGAGCACTAGCGGGAGTGGGGTGACAGATACGCAGTATTTT	CSAVSTSGSGVTDTQYF